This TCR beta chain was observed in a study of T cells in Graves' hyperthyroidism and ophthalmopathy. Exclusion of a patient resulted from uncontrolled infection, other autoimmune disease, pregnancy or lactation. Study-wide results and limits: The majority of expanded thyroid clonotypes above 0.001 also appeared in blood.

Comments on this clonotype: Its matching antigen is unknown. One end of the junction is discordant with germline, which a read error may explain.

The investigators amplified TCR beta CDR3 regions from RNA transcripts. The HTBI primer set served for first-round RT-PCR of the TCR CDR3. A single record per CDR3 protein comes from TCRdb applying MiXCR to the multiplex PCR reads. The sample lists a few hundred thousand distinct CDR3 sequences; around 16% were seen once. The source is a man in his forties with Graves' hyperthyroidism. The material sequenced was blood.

The CDR3 DNA reads TGTGCCAGCAGCGTAGGGACTAGCGGGGGGCTGTTTTTT. Residues: CASSVGTSGGLFF. The chain carries TRBV9 and TRBJ2-2; 13 bases agree with TRBD2. The CDR3 consists of 13 residues. From germline, CDR1 is SGDLS and CDR2 YYNGEE.